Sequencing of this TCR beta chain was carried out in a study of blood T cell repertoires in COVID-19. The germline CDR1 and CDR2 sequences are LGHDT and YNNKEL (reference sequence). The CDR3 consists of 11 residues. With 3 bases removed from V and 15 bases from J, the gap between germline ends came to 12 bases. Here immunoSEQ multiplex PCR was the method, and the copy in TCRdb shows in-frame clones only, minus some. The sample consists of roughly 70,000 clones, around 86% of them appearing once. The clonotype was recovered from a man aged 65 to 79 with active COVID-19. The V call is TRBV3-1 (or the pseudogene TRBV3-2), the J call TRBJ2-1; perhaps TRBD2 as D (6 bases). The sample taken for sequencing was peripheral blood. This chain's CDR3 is CASSQQAGWFF. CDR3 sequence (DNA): TGTGCCAGCAGCCAGCAAGCGGGCTGGTTCTTC.